Each of the 9 T cell receptor beta chains below was sequenced from the same sample in a study of OX40 agonist ivuxolimab in advanced cancers. Some clones are missing from TCRdb's copy, which holds only in-frame ones; the method was immunoSEQ multiplex PCR. The sample contains 40,000 to 60,000 clones, 88% of which appear only once. The source was CD4+ or CD8+ T cells sorted from blood, collected in a trial of the OX40 agonist ivuxolimab. Receptor source: an adult with an advanced solid tumor such as melanoma, head and neck, liver or kidney cancer.

The genes are TRBV28 and TRBJ2-5, with D hard to call. Germline V lookup: CDR1 MDHEN, CDR2 SYDVKM. The CDR3 has 13 amino acids. V shed 5 bases and J shed 5 bases, with 12 bases lying between them. CDR3 protein: CASSPHGLETQYF. As DNA, the CDR3 is TGTGCCAGCAGTCCGCACGGTTTGGAGACCCAGTACTTC. The whole variable domain, remainder taken from reference TRBV28 and TRBJ2-5, is DVKVTQSSRYLVKRTGEKVFLECVQDMDHENMFWYRQDPGLGLRLIYFSYDVKMKEKGDIPEGYSVSREKKERFSLILESASTNQTSMYLCASSPHGLETQYFGPGTRLLVL.

The V call is TRBV2, the J call TRBJ2-1; 10 nucleotides agree with TRBD1. The CDR3 totals 14 residues. Germline loops: CDR1 SNHLY, CDR2 FYNNEI. Trimming cost V 5 bases and J 11 bases; bases outside gene matches: 9. CDR3 nucleotide sequence: TGTGCCAGCAGTACCGGGACAGGGGTTGAGCAGCAGTTCTTC. Translation gives CASSTGTGVEQQFF.

The rearrangement joins TRBV4-1 to TRBJ2-1; D remains unclear. The CDR3 is 15 amino acids. CDR1 is MGHRA, CDR2 YSYEKL, per germline. Trimming left V 3 bases short and J 6 bases short, with 15 bases between. CDR3 bases: TGCGCCAGCAGCCACTCTCGAGACCGGCTCAATGAGCAGTTCTTC. As protein: CASSHSRDRLNEQFF.

V and J are TRBV7-2 and TRBJ1-1; the D is unclear. Germline lookup yields CDR1 SGHTA and CDR2 FQGNSA. The length of the CDR3 is 13 residues. V shed 5 bases and J shed 4 bases, with 11 bases lying between them. This CDR3 reads CASSRRPGTEAFF. The CDR3 bases are TGTGCCAGCAGCCGTCGGCCAGGCACTGAAGCTTTCTTT. Together with reference TRBV7-2 and TRBJ1-1, the CDR3 gives the full variable domain: GAGVSQSPSNKVTEKGKDVELRCDPISGHTALYWYRQSLGQGLEFLIYFQGNSAPDKSGLPSDRFSAERTGGSVSTLTIQRTQQEDSAVYLCASSRRPGTEAFFGQGTRLTVV.

The chain combines TRBV6-1 with TRBJ2-7; weak D call: TRBD2 (5 bases). Trimming pared 3 bases from V and 2 bases from J, leaving 14 bases between. Germline CDR1 and CDR2: MNHNS and SASEGT. The CDR3 runs 15 residues. CDR3 sequence (DNA): TGTGCCAGCAGTGAGGGAGCGCGGTGGCCCTACGAGCAGTACTTC. Protein sequence: CASSEGARWPYEQYF.

In DNA, the CDR3 is TGTGCCAGCAGTCACCGGGCAGGGGGCGGAGGGAACACCATATATTTT. Translating gives CASSHRAGGGGNTIYF. The gene calls are TRBV28 and TRBJ1-3; 8 bases are a match to TRBD1. The CDR3 runs to 16 residues. Trimming took 5 bases from V and 7 from J; bases not matched to a gene: 13. Germline V lookup: CDR1 MDHEN, CDR2 SYDVKM.

The chain couples TRBV5-1 to TRBJ2-3; 15 bases are shared with TRBD2. The CDR3 has 17 amino acids. Germline CDR1 is SGHRS and CDR2 is YFSETQ. V trimming: 4 bases; J trimming: 2 bases; junction bases outside the gene matches: 5. In DNA form, the CDR3 reads TGCGCCAGCAGCCCCAGGACTAGCGGGGGGGCCACAGATACGCAGTATTTT. This codes for CASSPRTSGGATDTQYF.

The chain employs TRBV11-2 and TRBJ2-1, with TRBD2 matching over 14 bases. This CDR3 region has 17 residues. Per the germline V gene, CDR1 is SGHAT and CDR2 is FQNNGV. V lost 1 base to trimming and J lost 6 bases; unmatched junction nucleotides: 5. For the CDR3, the DNA is TGTGCCAGCAGCTTAGTCCCGGGACTAGCGGGAGTCAATGAGCAGTTCTTC. Amino acids: CASSLVPGLAGVNEQFF.

The chain employs TRBV6-6 and TRBJ1-3, with 10 bases fitting TRBD1. The CDR3 extends over 15 amino acids. The V gene end was trimmed by 7 bases and the J gene end by 4 bases; junction bases not matched to a gene: 7. The germline CDR1 and CDR2 sequences are MNHNY and SVGAGI (reference sequence). The CDR3 protein is CASKRQGASGNTIYF. In DNA, the CDR3 is TGTGCCAGCAAAAGACAGGGGGCGTCAGGAAACACCATATATTTT.